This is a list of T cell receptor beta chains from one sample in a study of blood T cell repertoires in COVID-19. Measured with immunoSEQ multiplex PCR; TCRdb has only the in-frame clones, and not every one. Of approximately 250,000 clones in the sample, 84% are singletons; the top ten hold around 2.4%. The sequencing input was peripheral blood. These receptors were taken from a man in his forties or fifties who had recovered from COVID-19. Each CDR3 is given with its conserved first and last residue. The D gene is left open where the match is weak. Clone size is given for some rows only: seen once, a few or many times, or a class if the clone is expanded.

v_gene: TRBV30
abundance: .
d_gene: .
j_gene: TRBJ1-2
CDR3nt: TGTGCCTGGAGTGGACGGGGCTATGGCTACACCTTC
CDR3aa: CAWSGRGYGYTF

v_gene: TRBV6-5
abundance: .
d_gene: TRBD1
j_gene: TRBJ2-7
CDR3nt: TGTGCCAGCAGTAGAAGAGGGGGCAGTAGCTACGAGCAGTACTTC
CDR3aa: CASSRRGGSSYEQYF

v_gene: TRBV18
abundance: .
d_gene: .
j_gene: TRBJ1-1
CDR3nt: TGTGCCAGCTCACCCTCCGGAGGACCGTACACTGAAGCTTTCTTT
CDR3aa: CASSPSGGPYTEAFF

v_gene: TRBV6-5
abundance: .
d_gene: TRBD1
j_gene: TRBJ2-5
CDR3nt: TGTGCCAGCAGTTACGCAGGGGGTAGGATGCGGGAGACCCAGTACTTC
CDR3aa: CASSYAGGRMRETQYF

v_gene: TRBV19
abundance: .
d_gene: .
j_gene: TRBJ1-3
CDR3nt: TGTGCCAGTAAGGAGGCGCCCGGAAACACCATATATTTT
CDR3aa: CASKEAPGNTIYF

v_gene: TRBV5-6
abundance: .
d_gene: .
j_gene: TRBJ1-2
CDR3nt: TGTGCCAGCAGCTTGGCCACAGGTCTTTTCTATGGCTACACCTTC
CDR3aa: CASSLATGLFYGYTF

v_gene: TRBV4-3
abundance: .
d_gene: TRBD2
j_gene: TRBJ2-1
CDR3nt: TGCGCCAGCAGCCAAGCCCTAGCTAGCGGCAATGAGCAGTTCTTC
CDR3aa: CASSQALASGNEQFF

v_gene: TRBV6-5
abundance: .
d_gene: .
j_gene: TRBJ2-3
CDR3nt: TGTGCCAGCAGCGCGGCAGATACGCAGTATTTT
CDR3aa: CASSAADTQYF

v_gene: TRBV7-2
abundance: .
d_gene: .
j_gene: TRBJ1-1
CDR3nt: TGTGCCAGCAGCTCCTCCCCCTACACTGAAGCTTTCTTT
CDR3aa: CASSSSPYTEAFF

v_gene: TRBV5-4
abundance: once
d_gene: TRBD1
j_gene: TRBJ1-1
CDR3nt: TGTGCCAGCAGCATTGGACAGGGGAACACTGAAGCTTTCTTT
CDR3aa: CASSIGQGNTEAFF

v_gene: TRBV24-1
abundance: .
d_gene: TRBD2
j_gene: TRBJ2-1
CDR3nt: TGTGCCACCAGTGGGGCTCTAGCGGGTGGTTTAAATGAGCAGTTCTTC
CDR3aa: CATSGALAGGLNEQFF

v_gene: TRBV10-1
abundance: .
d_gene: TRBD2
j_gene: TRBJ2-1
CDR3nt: TGCGCCAGCAGTGATGGACTAGCGGTAACCTACAATGAGCAGTTCTTC
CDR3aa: CASSDGLAVTYNEQFF

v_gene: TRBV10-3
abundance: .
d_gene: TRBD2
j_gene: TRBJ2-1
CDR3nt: TGTGCCATCAGGGGGGATTATAGCGGGAGGGACAATGAGCAGTTCTTC
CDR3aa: CAIRGDYSGRDNEQFF

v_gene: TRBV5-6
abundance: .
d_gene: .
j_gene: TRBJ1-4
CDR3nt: TGTGCCAGCAGCTTGGACCTCGAGGATGAAAAACTGTTTTTT
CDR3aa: CASSLDLEDEKLFF

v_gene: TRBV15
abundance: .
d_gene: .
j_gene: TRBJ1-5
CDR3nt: TGTGCCACCAGCAGTGGGGCATCCCAGCCCCAGCATTTT
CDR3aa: CATSSGASQPQHF

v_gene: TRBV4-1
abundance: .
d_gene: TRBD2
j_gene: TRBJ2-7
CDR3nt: TGCGCCAGCAGCCAACCTGGGACTAGGAACGAGCAGTACTTC
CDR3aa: CASSQPGTRNEQYF

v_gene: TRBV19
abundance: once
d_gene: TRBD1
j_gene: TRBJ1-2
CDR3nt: TGTGCCAGTACCGTGACGGATGGGACAGGGACATTCTACACCTTC
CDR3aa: CASTVTDGTGTFYTF

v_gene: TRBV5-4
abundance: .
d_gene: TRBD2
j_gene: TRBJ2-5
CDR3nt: TGTGCCAGCAGCTTAGGGACTAGCTTATCCGAAGAGACCCAGTACTTC
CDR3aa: CASSLGTSLSEETQYF

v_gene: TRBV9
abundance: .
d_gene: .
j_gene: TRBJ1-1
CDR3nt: TGTGCCAGCAGCGCGGGGGGGGCTTGGACTGAAGCTTTCTTT
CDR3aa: CASSAGGAWTEAFF

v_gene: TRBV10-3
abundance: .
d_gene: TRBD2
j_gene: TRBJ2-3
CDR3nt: TGTGCCATCAGACCTACTAGCGGGGATACGCAGTATTTT
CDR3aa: CAIRPTSGDTQYF

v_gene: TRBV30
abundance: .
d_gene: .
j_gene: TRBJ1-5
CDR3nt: TGTGCCTGTTGGACAGCCCCTGGGCAGCCCCAGCATTTT
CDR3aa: CACWTAPGQPQHF

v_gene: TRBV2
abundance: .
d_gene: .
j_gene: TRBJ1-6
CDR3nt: TGTGCCAGCAGTGAAGGGCAGGGGAGAAATTCACCCCTCCACTTT
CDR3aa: CASSEGQGRNSPLHF

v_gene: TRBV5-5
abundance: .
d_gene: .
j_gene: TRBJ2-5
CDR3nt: TGTGCCAGCAGCTTGCTAGGTCTCCAGACCCAGTACTTC
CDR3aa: CASSLLGLQTQYF

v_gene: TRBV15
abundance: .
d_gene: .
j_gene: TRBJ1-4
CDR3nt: TGTGCCACCAGCAGCCCGGACAGACGGAATGAAAAACTGTTTTTT
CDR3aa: CATSSPDRRNEKLFF

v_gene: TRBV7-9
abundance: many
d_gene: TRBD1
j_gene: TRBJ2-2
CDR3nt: TGTGCCAGCAGCGACAGGGCGAACACCGGGGAGCTGTTTTTT
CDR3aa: CASSDRANTGELFF

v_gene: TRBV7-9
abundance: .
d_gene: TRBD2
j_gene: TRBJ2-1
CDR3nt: TGTGCCAGCAGCACCGGACTAGCGGGGGGCTACAATGAGCAGTTCTTC
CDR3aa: CASSTGLAGGYNEQFF

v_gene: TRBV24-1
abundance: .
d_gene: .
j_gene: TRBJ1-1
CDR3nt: TGTGCCACACGGGTATGTGCTTTCTTT
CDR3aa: CATRVCAFF

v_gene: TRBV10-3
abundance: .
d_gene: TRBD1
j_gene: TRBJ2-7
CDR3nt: TGTGCCATCTCCCAAGGGGGCCTCGCCTACGAGCAGTACTTC
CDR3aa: CAISQGGLAYEQYF

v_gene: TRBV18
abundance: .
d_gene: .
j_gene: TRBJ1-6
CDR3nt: TGTGCCAGCTCACCAGGGGCCAATTCACCCCTCCACTTT
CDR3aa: CASSPGANSPLHF

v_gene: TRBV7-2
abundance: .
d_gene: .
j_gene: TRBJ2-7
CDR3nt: TGTGCCAGCAGCTTATCCGCTAGTCATGAGCAGTACTTC
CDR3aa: CASSLSASHEQYF

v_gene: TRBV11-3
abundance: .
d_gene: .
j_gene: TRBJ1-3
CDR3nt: TGTGCCAGCAGCTTAGGGGACAGAAACACCATATATTTT
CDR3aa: CASSLGDRNTIYF

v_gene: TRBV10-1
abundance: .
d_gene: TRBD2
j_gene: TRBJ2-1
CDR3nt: TGCGCCAGCAGTGGGGTAGCGGGAGCCTACAATGAGCAGTTCTTC
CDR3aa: CASSGVAGAYNEQFF

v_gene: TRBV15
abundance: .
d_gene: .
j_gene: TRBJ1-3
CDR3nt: TGTGCCACCAGCGGGGAGGGGGGTCAGGCAATCTCTGGAAACACCATATATTTT
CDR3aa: CATSGEGGQAISGNTIYF

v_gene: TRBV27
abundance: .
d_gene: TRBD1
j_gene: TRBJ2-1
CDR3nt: TGTGCCAGCAGAGCAAAGGACAGGGGTCGGGGCAATGAGCAGTTCTTC
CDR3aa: CASRAKDRGRGNEQFF

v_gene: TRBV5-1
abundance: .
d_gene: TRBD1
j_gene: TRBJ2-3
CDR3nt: TGCGCCAGCAGCCTTGGTAGGGGGCGGGATACGCAGTATTTT
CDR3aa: CASSLGRGRDTQYF